The rows below give T cell receptor beta chains drawn from one sample of a study of cytomegalovirus exposure and HLA in healthy donors. The data were produced by immunoSEQ multiplex PCR, yet TCRdb's version contains in-frame clones alone and is incomplete. The sample includes 82,000 or so clones, 90% to 95% seen only once; the top ten take around 0.69%. The sequenced sample consisted of PBMCs. The receptors were gathered from a woman aged 18-35 years in good health and CMV-seronegative. The CDR3 runs from the conserved cysteine through the conserved F or W. Each record gives: V gene, clone size, J gene, D gene, CDR3 protein, CDR3 DNA. D genes are given only for firm matches. Clone size is not always given. Where it is, it says once, few, many or a class for expanded clones.

TRBV7-2	NA	TRBJ1-4	TRBD1	CASSERDRGRSNEKLFF	TGTGCCAGCAGCGAACGGGACAGGGGGCGATCTAATGAAAAACTGTTTTTT
TRBV6-1	once	TRBJ1-1	NA	CASRGDGEAFF	TGTGCCAGCAGGGGAGACGGAGAAGCTTTCTTT
TRBV19	NA	TRBJ1-5	NA	CASSILGGGNQPQHF	TGTGCCAGTAGTATACTCGGCGGGGGCAATCAGCCCCAGCATTTT
TRBV5-4	once	TRBJ2-7	NA	CASSLLAGLGYEQYF	TGTGCCAGCAGCTTGCTAGCTGGGCTCGGATACGAGCAGTACTTC
TRBV9	NA	TRBJ1-3	NA	CASSVLGSLNSGNTIYF	TGTGCCAGCAGCGTACTAGGCAGTCTCAACTCTGGAAACACCATATATTTT
TRBV7-9	NA	TRBJ1-2	NA	CASSLAAGRGYTF	TGTGCCAGCAGCTTAGCGGCAGGGAGGGGCTACACCTTC
TRBV6-5	NA	TRBJ1-2	TRBD1	CASSYRQGAYGYTF	TGTGCCAGCAGTTACAGGCAGGGGGCCTATGGCTACACCTTC
TRBV6-5	NA	TRBJ1-2	TRBD1	CASSRDRVDGYTF	TGTGCCAGCAGTCGTGACAGGGTGGACGGCTACACCTTC
TRBV15	NA	TRBJ1-5	TRBD1	CATSSPGQGLQPQHF	TGTGCCACCAGCAGTCCGGGACAGGGTCTCCAGCCCCAGCATTTT
TRBV15	NA	TRBJ1-2	NA	CATSRGGEVNYGYTF	TGTGCCACCAGCAGGGGAGGGGAAGTTAACTATGGCTACACCTTC
TRBV10-3	NA	TRBJ2-7	TRBD2	CAISASTGGPHEQYF	TGTGCCATCAGTGCGTCGACGGGGGGGCCCCACGAGCAGTACTTC
TRBV7-9	NA	TRBJ1-1	NA	CASSYATTGIPLNTEAFF	TGTGCCAGCAGCTACGCTACAACCGGGATTCCTTTGAACACTGAAGCTTTCTTT
TRBV6-5	NA	TRBJ1-4	TRBD1	CASSYSNRGAEKLFF	TGTGCCAGCAGTTACTCGAACAGGGGAGCGGAAAAACTGTTTTTT
TRBV11-2	NA	TRBJ2-3	TRBD1	CASSFMDRATDTQYF	TGTGCCAGCAGCTTTATGGACAGGGCCACAGATACGCAGTATTTT
TRBV1	NA	TRBJ1-2	NA	CTSSLQGQGDFYGYTF	TGCACCAGCAGCCTCCAGGGGCAGGGGGACTTCTATGGCTACACCTTC
TRBV9	NA	TRBJ2-1	TRBD2	CASSPGLAGGGGHEQFF	TGTGCCAGCAGCCCAGGACTAGCGGGAGGAGGGGGCCATGAGCAGTTCTTC
TRBV5-5	NA	TRBJ1-5	NA	CASSFNRGNQPQHF	TGTGCCAGCAGCTTCAATCGGGGGAATCAGCCCCAGCATTTT
TRBV30	NA	TRBJ1-4	NA	CAWSATRGTTNEKLFF	TGTGCCTGGAGTGCCACTCGCGGGACAACTAATGAAAAACTGTTTTTT
TRBV15	NA	TRBJ2-3	TRBD1	CATSRDPGQGSTDTQYF	TGTGCCACCAGCAGAGATCCGGGACAGGGAAGCACAGATACGCAGTATTTT
TRBV30	NA	TRBJ2-7	TRBD2	CACRKTSGYGEQYF	TGTGCCTGTAGAAAGACTAGCGGGTACGGCGAGCAGTACTTC
TRBV5-3	NA	TRBJ2-3	NA	CARSFRAYTDTQYF	TGTGCCAGAAGCTTCAGGGCTTACACAGATACGCAGTATTTT
TRBV9	NA	TRBJ2-2	TRBD2	CASSVSVAGGTAGELFF	TGTGCCAGCAGCGTATCCGTAGCGGGAGGAACGGCCGGGGAGCTGTTTTTT
TRBV5-1	NA	TRBJ1-6	NA	CASSLGEQVFNSPLHF	TGCGCCAGCAGCTTGGGTGAACAGGTTTTTAATTCACCCCTCCACTTT